This entry features one T cell receptor (beta chain) sequence. These data come from a study of blood T cell repertoires in COVID-19. Across the whole study: The analysed material was cDNA or gDNA that came from T cells, B-cell-depleted T cells, or PBMCs.

Germline V gene data show CDR1 as LNHDA and CDR2 as SQIVND (reference sequence). This CDR3 is 14 amino acids long. V trimming: 5 bases; J trimming: 2 bases; junction bases outside the gene matches: 4. Sequencing used immunoSEQ multiplex PCR; TCRdb keeps in-frame clones, though not all of them. The repertoire holds some 190,000 clones, with approximately 80% as singletons. The study recruited people aged about 18 to 95 years across under 25 US areas. Sequenced material: PBMCs or T cells enriched from blood (not recorded which). The sequence derives from a man aged 55-75 years who had been exposed to COVID-19. This sequence joins TRBV19 and TRBJ2-7; 9 nucleotides line up with TRBD1. The CDR3 reads CASSSGTGTYEQYF. The CDR3 nucleotides read TGTGCCAGTAGTTCTGGGACAGGGACCTACGAGCAGTACTTC.